Shown below are 25 T cell receptor beta chains from a single sample sequenced in a study of blood T cell repertoires in COVID-19. Profiled with immunoSEQ multiplex PCR; TCRdb holds only in-frame clones, not every one. The data show about 220,000 clones, approximately 77% seen once. Sequencing was carried out using peripheral blood. These receptors all come from a woman older than 75 with acute or convalescent COVID-19.

This clone was picked up a small number of times. The DNA for the CDR3 is TGTGCCAGCAGTTCTGACAGGGGCAGTGGCTACACCTTC. Translated, it gives CASSSDRGSGYTF. The rearrangement joins TRBV7-9 to TRBJ1-2, with TRBD1 identical over 8 bases. The CDR3 contains 13 residues. V lost 6 bases and J lost 7; bases outside the gene matches: 7. Germline CDR1 and CDR2: SEHNR and FQNEAQ (reference sequence).

This clone was seen only a few times. The chain combines TRBV28 with TRBJ1-2; D unclear. Per the germline V gene, CDR1 is MDHEN and CDR2 is SYDVKM. V shed 5 bases and J shed 4 bases, with 23 bases lying between them. This CDR3 has 17 amino acids. In nucleotides, the CDR3 is TGTGCCAGCAGTGGCAATGGGCGCCTGGTCCTATCCTATGGCTACACCTTC. This sequence encodes CASSGNGRLVLSYGYTF.

This clone appeared a few times. V is TRBV18 and J is TRBJ2-2, with 7 bases that match TRBD1. There are 17 residues in the CDR3. The ends lost 2 bases at V and 2 bases at J; junction bases unmatched: 8. The germline CDR1 and CDR2 sequences are KGHSH and LQKENI. CDR3 in DNA: TGTGCCAGCTCACCAGCTTCGACAGGGTCAAACACCGGGGAGCTGTTTTTT. This translates into CASSPASTGSNTGELFF.

The V call is TRBV7-9, the J call TRBJ1-5; 10 nucleotides agree with TRBD1. Trimming took 5 bases from V and 2 from J; bases not matched to a gene: 9. This CDR3 has 17 amino acids. Germline V gene sequence: CDR1 SEHNR, CDR2 FQNEAQ (reference sequence). The CDR3 protein is CASSLGTTGGRNQPQHF. Written as DNA, the CDR3 is TGTGCCAGCAGCCTAGGAACGACAGGGGGCCGCAATCAGCCCCAGCATTTT.

This rearrangement joins TRBV4-2 to TRBJ1-4, with D possibly being TRBD1 (5 bases). The ends were cut back, 3 bases at V and 4 bases at J, with 9 bases in the middle. The CDR3 covers 14 residues. CDR1 and CDR2 (germline): LGHNA, YNFKEQ. In DNA form, the CDR3 reads TGTGCCAGCAGCCACGACAGAAATAATGAAAAACTGTTTTTT. It translates to CASSHDRNNEKLFF.

J is TRBJ2-3 and V is TRBV7-2; D may be TRBD1 (6 bases). In germline, CDR1 is SGHTA, CDR2 FQGNSA. V dropped 1 base and J dropped 6 bases, with 8 bases sitting between them. The CDR3 consists of 13 residues. The CDR3 nucleotides are TGTGCCAGCAGCTTAGGAAGGGGGGATACGCAGTATTTT. It codes for CASSLGRGDTQYF.

The chain has TRBV7-2 and TRBJ2-1, with D tentatively TRBD1 (7 bases). The germline V and J ends were trimmed by 6 bases and 4 bases, with 22 bases remaining between them. The CDR3 has 17 amino acids. Germline V lookup: CDR1 SGHTA, CDR2 FQGNSA. The CDR3 region has the DNA TGTGCCAGCAGTCAGGGGGTCGGGGGCGCCGTGTACAATGAGCAGTTCTTC. This translates into CASSQGVGGAVYNEQFF.

CDR3 DNA sequence: TGTGCCAGCCGGACATCCCCTGACACTGAAGCTTTCTTT. This sequence encodes CASRTSPDTEAFF. The chain recombines TRBV19 with TRBJ1-1, with a tentative D call TRBD1 (5 bases). The CDR3 spans 13 residues. V was trimmed by 9 bases and J by 3 bases, leaving 14 bases between them. Germline V gene data show CDR1 as LNHDA and CDR2 as SQIVND (reference sequence).

The chain carries TRBV7-3 and TRBJ1-1; D unresolved. The ends were cut back, 3 bases at V and 2 bases at J, with 10 bases in the middle. Germline-derived CDR1 and CDR2 are SGHTA and FQGTGA. This CDR3 has 14 residues. The CDR3 nucleotides are TGTGCCAGCAGCTTTGGTTCCAGAAACACTGAAGCTTTCTTT. Amino acid sequence: CASSFGSRNTEAFF. The full variable domain, in which reference TRBV7-3 and TRBJ1-1 provide the parts outside the CDR3, is GAGVSQTPSNKVTEKGKYVELRCDPISGHTALYWYRQSLGQGPEFLIYFQGTGAADDSGLPNDRFFAVRPEGSVSTLKIQRTERGDSAVYLCASSFGSRNTEAFFGQGTRLTVV.

This clone was detected once. This chain joins TRBV18 and TRBJ2-7; D unclear. V shed 2 bases and J shed 7 bases, with 9 bases lying between them. Germline V gene sequence: CDR1 KGHSH, CDR2 LQKENI. The CDR3 is made up of 12 amino acids. The CDR3 nucleotides read TGTGCCAGCTCACCATCGGTCGGGGAGCAGTACTTC. This gives the protein CASSPSVGEQYF.

V gene TRBV5-6 combines with J gene TRBJ1-4, with TRBD1 as a possible D gene (6 bases). The CDR3 extends over 15 amino acids. Trimming cost V 3 bases and J 1 base, with 10 bases left between them. Germline V gene sequence: CDR1 SGHDT, CDR2 YYEEEE. As DNA, the CDR3 is TGTGCCAGCAGCTATCCACAGGGAACTAATGAAAAACTGTTTTTT. Amino acid sequence: CASSYPQGTNEKLFF.

The chain recombines TRBV3-1 (or the pseudogene TRBV3-2) with TRBJ2-1, with 8 positions matching TRBD2. Losses at the gene ends were 5 bases for V and 4 bases for J; bases not matched to a gene: 7. CDR3 size: 15 residues. Germline CDR1 and CDR2: LGHDT and YNNKEL (reference sequence). DNA of the CDR3: TGTGCCAGCAGCGCTTCGGGGGGGCCTTACAATGAGCAGTTCTTC. Translating it yields CASSASGGPYNEQFF.

This clone was counted a few times. This chain uses TRBV27 with TRBJ1-2, with a tentative D call TRBD1 (6 bases). Germline-derived CDR1 and CDR2 are MNHEY and SMNVEV (reference sequence). The CDR3 length is 12 residues. Trimming took 6 bases from V and 4 from J, leaving 9 bases between them. The CDR3 here is CASRSGVYGYTF. The CDR3 DNA sequence: TGTGCCAGCAGATCAGGGGTCTATGGCTACACCTTC.

This rearrangement joins TRBV9 to TRBJ2-1; a weak D match, TRBD2 (7 bases). Germline assignment: CDR1 SGDLS and CDR2 YYNGEE. Trimming removed 4 bases from V and 3 bases from J, with 23 bases in between. The CDR3 runs to 18 residues. The CDR3 DNA follows: TGTGCCAGCAGCCTCAGGGTCAAGGAGGGGGGGAGCTACAATGAGCAGTTCTTC. It translates to CASSLRVKEGGSYNEQFF.

This clone was seen only a few times. The chain employs TRBV7-9 and TRBJ1-1, with 8 bases matching TRBD1. The length of the CDR3 is 12 residues. Trimming removed 5 bases from V and 9 bases from J; junction bases left unmatched: 5. Germline CDR1 reads SEHNR; CDR2 reads FQNEAQ (reference sequence). The DNA for the CDR3 is TGTGCCAGCAGCCCAGACAGGGGTAAAGCTTTCTTT. Translating it yields CASSPDRGKAFF.

The chain uses TRBV6-6 and TRBJ2-7; TRBD2 is a possible D gene (7 bases). CDR1 is MNHNY and CDR2 is SVGAGI in the germline V gene (reference sequence). Trimming took 2 bases from V and 8 from J, leaving 10 bases between them. The CDR3 length is 12 residues. DNA of the CDR3: TGTGCCAGCAGTTACGAGGGGGGGCAGCAGTACTTC. Its protein is CASSYEGGQQYF.

The V call is TRBV11-2, the J call TRBJ2-7; 8 bases fit TRBD1. The CDR3 spans 15 residues. The germline CDR1 and CDR2 sequences are SGHAT and FQNNGV. V was clipped by 4 bases and J by 2 bases; unmatched bases: 7. The chain's CDR3 is CASSSGDRLTYEQYF. CDR3 DNA: TGTGCCAGCAGCTCAGGGGACAGGCTGACCTACGAGCAGTACTTC.

The table lists this clone with a few counts. Mismatch with germline at one junction end may stem from a read error. J is TRBJ1-2 and V is TRBV4-2, with 10 bases matching TRBD1. The CDR3 runs 17 residues. From germline, CDR1 is LGHNA and CDR2 YNFKEQ. Here the CDR3 reads CASSLSRDRGQSGGYIF. In DNA form, the CDR3 reads TGTGCCAGCAGTCTGTCCCGGGACAGGGGCCAATCGGGTGGCTACATCTTC.

J is TRBJ2-7 and V is TRBV4-3; TRBD2 is a possible D gene (6 bases). This CDR3 has 16 amino acids. The germline V and J ends were trimmed by 3 bases and 5 bases, with 20 bases remaining between them. The germline V gene encodes CDR1 LGHNA and CDR2 YSLEER. The CDR3 DNA reads as TGCGCCAGCAGCCAGGACCCACCGGGACGGGGGAACGAGCAGTACTTC. Protein sequence: CASSQDPPGRGNEQYF.

The V call is TRBV27, the J call TRBJ1-2; no reliable D call. Trimming shortened V by 6 bases and J by 6 bases, and 14 bases separated the two germline ends. The CDR3 is 13 amino acids. Germline-derived CDR1 and CDR2 are MNHEY and SMNVEV (reference sequence). CDR3 DNA: TGTGCCAGCAGCTTACTGGCCCAGGATGGCTACACCTTC. Amino acid sequence: CASSLLAQDGYTF.

The chain joins TRBV18 to TRBJ1-1; D gene ambiguous. Germline CDR1 and CDR2: KGHSH and LQKENI. The CDR3 has 14 residues. Trimming took 3 bases from V and 1 from J, leaving 9 bases between them. CDR3 loop: CASSPVGGNTEAFF. The DNA of the CDR3 is TGTGCCAGCTCACCGGTCGGCGGGAACACTGAAGCTTTCTTT.

As DNA, the CDR3 is TGTGCCAGCAGCGTAGAGCTCGGACAGATGAACACTGAAGCTTTCTTT. This translates into CASSVELGQMNTEAFF. The rearrangement links TRBV9 to TRBJ1-1, with a tentative D call TRBD1 (6 bases). This CDR3 has 16 amino acids. Trimming left V 0 bases short and J 0 bases short, with 12 bases between. Germline lookup yields CDR1 SGDLS and CDR2 YYNGEE.

The sample holds one count of this clone. The chain joins TRBV12-3 or TRBV12-4 to TRBJ1-1, with 7 bases aligning to TRBD1. Germline trimming cut 5 bases from V and 9 bases from J; bases unmatched to any gene: 6. The CDR3 contains 12 residues. In DNA form, the CDR3 reads TGTGCCAGCAGTCCCGGGACAGCTAAAGCTTTCTTT. Amino acids: CASSPGTAKAFF.

The rearrangement links TRBV10-3 to TRBJ2-5, with D maybe TRBD1 (5 bases). Germline CDR1 reads ENHRY; CDR2 reads SYGVKD. This CDR3 comprises 14 residues. V was cut by 3 bases and J by 5 bases, with 13 bases left in between. DNA of the CDR3: TGTGCCATCAGTGACGGCCCGGCAGGGGAGACCCAGTACTTC. It is translated as CAISDGPAGETQYF.

The chain joins TRBV6-5 to TRBJ1-3; tentative D call: TRBD1 (6 bases). This CDR3 spans 12 amino acids. The germline V gene encodes CDR1 MNHEY and CDR2 SVGAGI. Trimming stripped 5 bases from V and 9 bases from J, with 11 bases between. CDR3 DNA sequence: TGTGCCAGCAGTCAAACAGGGACCACCATATATTTT. As protein: CASSQTGTTIYF.